Presented here are 17 T cell receptor beta chains from one specimen sequenced in a study of shared clonotypes between healthy human individuals. The protocol was immunoSEQ multiplex PCR, while the TCRdb copy is restricted to in-frame clones and leaves out a portion. The sample has 2.5 million or so clones; 90% to 95% are singletons. Sequences were obtained from naive CD4+ T cells sorted from blood. Subset specified: CD45RA+ positively selected. The source of these receptors is a young man in good health.

The chain uses TRBV2 and TRBJ2-2; 8 positions match TRBD1. CDR1 SNHLY and CDR2 FYNNEI come from the germline V gene. This CDR3 has 16 residues. J gave up 3 bases and V 2 bases, and 5 bases lay outside the gene matches. The CDR3 bases are TGTGCCAGCAGTGAAAGGTCAGGGGGCCACACCGGGGAGCTGTTTTTT. It yields the protein CASSERSGGHTGELFF.

J is TRBJ1-1 and V is TRBV19; the D gene is possibly TRBD1 (5 bases). Germline-derived CDR1 and CDR2 are LNHDA and SQIVND (reference sequence). V was pared by 5 bases and J by 6 bases, with 13 bases between. The CDR3 has 13 amino acids. Written as DNA, the CDR3 is TGTGCCAGTAGTGGGCAGGGAGGGGCTGAAGCTTTCTTT. This encodes CASSGQGGAEAFF.

The rearrangement uses TRBV7-9 and TRBJ1-1; 7 bases agree with TRBD1. CDR1 SEHNR and CDR2 FQNEAQ come from the germline V gene (reference sequence). The CDR3 is made up of 17 amino acids. V shed 0 bases, J shed 0 bases, and the junction held 7 bases outside the gene matches. CDR3 sequence (DNA): TGTGCCAGCAGCTTAGCCCTTACGGGACAGATGAACACTGAAGCTTTCTTT. As protein: CASSLALTGQMNTEAFF.

The genes are TRBV23-1 and TRBJ1-1; D gene uncertain. TRBV23-1 is an ORF, and what it does is uncertain. The CDR3 is 11 residues long. V lost 8 bases to trimming and J lost 4 bases, with 8 bases between them. The CDR3 region has the DNA TGCGCCAGCTTGGTGACCACTGAAGCTTTCTTT. Its protein product is CASLVTTEAFF.

The gene calls are TRBV18 and TRBJ2-7, with D maybe TRBD1 (6 bases). The germline CDR1 and CDR2 sequences are KGHSH and LQKENI. The CDR3 contains 14 residues. V lost 3 bases, J lost 5 bases, and 14 bases lay in between. The CDR3 DNA sequence: TGTGCCAGCTCACCCGAGTCAGGGGAGAACGAGCAGTACTTC. This encodes CASSPESGENEQYF.

This chain uses TRBV6-5 with TRBJ2-7, with 8 bases lining up with TRBD1. CDR1 is MNHEY, CDR2 SVGAGI, per germline. With V trimmed by 2 bases and J by 5 bases, 8 bases remained unmatched. This CDR3 has 15 amino acids. The CDR3 DNA reads TGTGCCAGCAGTTACCTGGCAGGGGGCATCGACGAGCAGTACTTC. Translated: CASSYLAGGIDEQYF.

The chain carries TRBV10-2 and TRBJ2-6, with unresolved D. Germline V CDR1 and CDR2: WSHSY, SAAADI. V was cut by 10 bases and J by 0 bases, with 7 bases left in between. CDR3 length equals 13 residues. The CDR3 loop reads CATQGSGANVLTF. The DNA for the CDR3 is TGCGCCACTCAAGGCTCTGGGGCCAACGTCCTGACTTTC.

The chain employs TRBV4-1 and TRBJ1-2, with D perhaps TRBD1 (6 bases). There are 17 residues in the CDR3. V lost 1 base and J 4 bases, leaving 19 bases between the germline ends. Germline lookup yields CDR1 MGHRA and CDR2 YSYEKL. CDR3 region: CASSQANPGPGAYGYTF. DNA for the CDR3: TGCGCCAGCAGCCAAGCTAACCCAGGGCCGGGGGCCTATGGCTACACCTTC.

V gene TRBV9 combines with J gene TRBJ2-2, with D possibly being TRBD1 or TRBD2 (5 bases each). Germline V gene lookup returns CDR1 SGDLS and CDR2 YYNGEE. Trimming removed 2 bases at V and 2 bases at J, with 13 bases between. The CDR3 is 16 residues long. In DNA, the CDR3 is TGTGCCAGCAGCGTCATAACCGGGGCAAACACCGGGGAGCTGTTTTTT. Its translation is CASSVITGANTGELFF.

Only one count was recorded for this clone. The chain combines TRBV11-2 with TRBJ2-2; the D gene is possibly TRBD2 (6 bases). The CDR3 is 17 residues long. Trimming removed 5 bases from V and 5 bases from J, with 21 bases in between. Germline V CDR1 and CDR2: SGHAT, FQNNGV. The CDR3 region is CASSPTQGGMRTGELFF. Here the CDR3 DNA reads TGTGCCAGCAGCCCCACGCAGGGCGGGATGAGGACCGGGGAGCTGTTTTTT.

This rearrangement joins TRBV6-6 to TRBJ2-7, with 10 bases matching TRBD1. V trimming: 5 bases; J trimming: 7 bases; junction bases outside the gene matches: 8. Germline V gene lookup returns CDR1 MNHNY and CDR2 SVGAGI (reference sequence). The CDR3 consists of 14 residues. In DNA, the CDR3 is TGTGCCAGCAGTGGCCGGGACAGGGGTCGTGAGCAGTACTTC. The encoded protein is CASSGRDRGREQYF.

The gene calls are TRBV21-1 and TRBJ1-1; TRBD1 reflects the table's D call only, with no check against the DNA. TRBV21-1 is deemed a pseudogene. The CDR3 loop spans 13 amino acids. CDR3 sequence reads: CASNRAVCTEAFF. The CDR3 coding sequence is TGTGCCAGCAACAGGGCGGTGTGCACTGAAGCTTTCTTT.

The chain joins TRBV7-9 to TRBJ2-3; D is perhaps TRBD2 (5 bases). This CDR3 comprises 13 residues. Trimming took 5 bases from V and 6 from J, leaving 12 bases between them. Germline V CDR1 and CDR2: SEHNR, FQNEAQ (reference sequence). CDR3 amino acids: CASSRTRVDTQYF. DNA for the CDR3: TGTGCCAGCAGCCGAACTAGGGTTGATACGCAGTATTTT.

The count of this clone is one. CDR3 region: CASSLGTSRPGEQYF. DNA for the CDR3: TGTGCCAGCAGCTTGGGGACAAGCCGACCTGGAGAGCAGTACTTC. This rearrangement joins TRBV5-4 to TRBJ2-7; perhaps TRBD1 as D (5 bases). Per the germline V gene, CDR1 is SGHNT and CDR2 is YYREEE (reference sequence). V lost 0 bases and J 7 bases, leaving 17 bases between the germline ends. The CDR3 is 15 amino acids. The complete variable domain, with remaining parts taken from reference TRBV5-4 and TRBJ2-7, reads ETGVTQSPTHLIKTRGQQVTLRCSSQSGHNTVSWYQQALGQGPQFIFQYYREEENGRGNFPPRFSGLQFPNYSSELNVNALELDDSALYLCASSLGTSRPGEQYFGPGTRLTVT.

This clone was seen a few times. The rearrangement uses TRBV6-5 and TRBJ1-1; no reliable D call. CDR1 is MNHEY and CDR2 is SVGAGI in the germline V gene. The V end lost 5 bases, the J end lost 1 base, and 8 bases lay between the germline ends. This CDR3 spans 13 amino acids. CDR3 protein: CASSTTANTEAFF. The DNA for the CDR3 is TGTGCCAGCAGTACTACAGCGAACACTGAAGCTTTCTTT.

V usage is TRBV20-1 and J usage is TRBJ2-5; D gene ambiguous. Trimming cost V 3 bases and J 6 bases, with 5 bases left between them. In germline, CDR1 is DFQATT, CDR2 SNEGSKA (reference sequence). The CDR3 runs 10 residues. CDR3 DNA: TGCAGTGCTAGTAACCAGACCCAGTACTTC. Translation gives CSASNQTQYF.

The chain combines TRBV4-2 with TRBJ2-4; D ambiguous. Trimming took 5 bases from V and 0 from J, leaving 26 bases between them. CDR3 length: 20 amino acids. The V gene's germline CDR1 is LGHNA and CDR2 YNFKEQ. This CDR3 is CASSKTQALPADLAKNIQYF. DNA for the CDR3: TGTGCCAGCAGCAAAACCCAAGCGTTGCCCGCGGACCTAGCCAAAAACATTCAGTACTTC.